Listed here are 14 T cell receptor beta chains from one sample, sequenced in a study of regulatory T cells in long-lasting Graves disease. CDR3 regions were amplified by Arm-PCR using iRepertoire HTBI primers to build TCR beta libraries. TCRdb used MiXCR to reprocess the multiplex PCR reads, holding one entry per CDR3 protein. The sample lists a few hundred thousand distinct CDR3 sequences; about 25% were seen once. As for time point: persistent/refractory GD, antithyroid drugs over 5 years with positive TRAb. With RNA extracted from PBMCs as input, the TCR library was made. Sequenced here: peripheral blood mononuclear cells (PBMCs), sampled when the disease was refractory, from a patient treated with antithyroid drugs. These receptors all stem from a female donor with Graves disease.

As regards this clonotype: This may arise from a read error, as a much more abundant clone is one base away. The V and J genes are TRBV2 and TRBJ1-5, with D unclear. V lost 5 bases to trimming and J lost 6 bases, with 20 bases between them. The CDR3 spans 16 residues. Germline V lookup: CDR1 SNHLY, CDR2 FYNNEI. The CDR3 is CASSPPPGDRGQPQHF. CDR3 nucleotide sequence: TGTGCCAGCAGTCCGCCCCCAGGCGATCGCGGTCAGCCCCAGCATTTT.

This clonotype was seen a handful of times. The chain uses TRBV20-1 and TRBJ2-7; D is perhaps TRBD1 or TRBD2 (6 bases each). This CDR3 is 14 amino acids long. Germline-derived CDR1 and CDR2 are DFQATT and SNEGSKA (reference sequence). With 0 bases removed from V and 5 bases from J, the gap between germline ends came to 14 bases. The CDR3 sequence: CSAREGGKIDEQYF. The CDR3 bases are TGCAGTGCTAGAGAAGGGGGGAAGATAGACGAGCAGTACTTC.

The CDR3 region is CASSYDGAGNTEAFF. The DNA of the CDR3 is TGTGCCAGCAGTTACGACGGGGCGGGGAACACTGAAGCTTTCTTT. The chain uses TRBV6-2 or TRBV6-3 and TRBJ1-1, with a possible D match to TRBD1 (5 bases). The CDR3 covers 15 residues. Trimming removed 2 bases at V and 1 base at J, with 11 bases between. CDR1 and CDR2 (germline): MNHEY, SVGEGT.

This clonotype was counted ten times or more. The chain couples TRBV28 to TRBJ1-6; D unresolved. The CDR3 loop spans 14 amino acids. The V gene's germline CDR1 is MDHEN and CDR2 SYDVKM. The V end was cut by 8 bases, the J end by 0 bases, with 8 bases between. The CDR3 reads CASARVSYNSPLHF. The CDR3 DNA reads TGTGCCAGCGCCCGGGTCTCCTATAATTCACCCCTCCACTTT.

In this sample, this clonotype turned up many times. This CDR3 reads CSVGTDTYEQYF. As DNA, the CDR3 is TGCAGCGTCGGGACAGACACCTACGAGCAGTACTTC. The J gene is TRBJ2-7, the V gene TRBV29-1; TRBD1 agrees at 7 bases. The length of the CDR3 is 12 residues. Per the germline V gene, CDR1 is SQVTM and CDR2 is ANQGSEA. With V trimmed by 6 bases and J by 2 bases, 4 bases remained unmatched.

V is TRBV2 and J is TRBJ2-3, with a possible D match to TRBD1 (6 bases). Germline V gives CDR1 SNHLY, CDR2 FYNNEI. V lost 4 bases and J lost 4, with 6 bases in between. The CDR3 runs to 12 residues. CDR3 residues: CASSGQADTQYF. The CDR3 DNA follows: TGTGCCAGCAGTGGACAGGCAGATACGCAGTATTTT.

V usage is TRBV29-1 and J usage is TRBJ2-5; TRBD2 is a possible D gene (7 bases). Germline V gives CDR1 SQVTM, CDR2 ANQGSEA. Trimming removed 5 bases from V and 4 bases from J, with 14 bases in between. CDR3 length equals 13 residues. This chain's CDR3 is CSVIGLGGETQYF. DNA for the CDR3: TGCAGCGTTATCGGACTAGGGGGAGAGACCCAGTACTTC.

This clonotype showed up many times. The V call is TRBV27, the J call TRBJ2-7; TRBD2 aligns across 10 bases. CDR3 length: 16 amino acids. Losses at the gene ends were 2 bases for V and 1 base for J; bases not matched to a gene: 5. The germline gives CDR1 MNHEY, CDR2 SMNVEV (reference sequence). The CDR3 loop is CASSLSLAGVSYEQYF. DNA for the CDR3: TGTGCCAGCAGTTTAAGTCTAGCGGGAGTATCCTACGAGCAGTACTTC.

This clonotype was seen at least ten times. The V and J genes are TRBV30 and TRBJ1-1; D possibly corresponds to TRBD1 (6 bases). CDR3 length equals 13 residues. Germline values: CDR1 GTSNPN, CDR2 SVGIG (reference sequence). The germline V and J ends were trimmed by 8 bases and 0 bases, with 13 bases remaining between them. For the CDR3, the DNA is TGTGCCCTAAGGGGGGTCCTGAACACTGAAGCTTTCTTT. Translating gives CALRGVLNTEAFF.

The chain is built from TRBV7-3 and TRBJ2-2; D may be TRBD1 or TRBD2 (5 bases each). Per the germline V gene, CDR1 is SGHTA and CDR2 is FQGTGA. The CDR3 consists of 16 residues. The V end lost 2 bases, the J end lost 4 bases, and 14 bases lay between the germline ends. CDR3 DNA: TGTGCCAGCAGCTTACAGGGAGAGCCGGGCACCGGGGAGCTGTTTTTT. Its protein product is CASSLQGEPGTGELFF.

This chain uses TRBV30 with TRBJ2-2, with 8 bases matching TRBD1. Trimming cost V 3 bases and J 4 bases; bases outside gene matches: 4. Germline V gene data show CDR1 as GTSNPN and CDR2 as SVGIG (reference sequence). The CDR3 length is 14 residues. CDR3 DNA: TGTGCCTGGAGAGACAGGGGAGGCACCGGGGAGCTGTTTTTT. It codes for CAWRDRGGTGELFF.

There are many counts of this clonotype. The chain has TRBV10-1 and TRBJ2-5, with 13 bases that match TRBD2. The CDR3 totals 16 residues. CDR1 is WNHNN and CDR2 is SYGVQD in the germline V gene (reference sequence). Unmatched junction bases numbered 5, after V lost 3 bases and J lost 4 bases. As DNA, the CDR3 is TGCGCCAGCAGTGAACGACTAGCGGGAGGCACAGAGACCCAGTACTTC. Amino acid sequence: CASSERLAGGTETQYF.

A remark on this clonotype: A much larger clone differs from this one at a single base, so this may be a read error. V usage is TRBV28 and J usage is TRBJ1-2; the D is unclear. This CDR3 has 12 amino acids. Germline CDR1 and CDR2: MDHEN and SYDVKM. CDR3 DNA sequence: TGTGCCAGCAGTCCCTGGACTTATGGCTGCACCTTC. Translation: CASSPWTYGCTF.

The chain carries TRBV6-2 or TRBV6-3 and TRBJ1-4; 8 bases map to TRBD1. J lost 5 bases, V lost 5 bases, and 10 bases had no gene match. Germline values: CDR1 MNHEY, CDR2 SVGEGT. This CDR3 contains 16 residues. DNA for the CDR3: TGTGCCAGCAGTCAACTACCATGGACAGGGAATGAAAAACTGTTTTTT. This encodes CASSQLPWTGNEKLFF.